The clone carrying this TCR beta chain was observed many times. Antigen: not known. One entry per CDR3 protein results from TCRdb running MiXCR on the PCR reads. Among under 800,000 distinct CDR3 sequences, 25% were seen once, and the ten largest hold 0.6% to 0.9%. Every naive CD8 library was made from between about 18,000 and 1,100,000 sorted cells with 10%, 30% or 50% RNA. The length of the CDR3 is 15 residues. CDR1 is SQVTM and CDR2 is ANQGSEA in the germline V gene. The V gene end was trimmed by 1 base and the J gene end by 5 bases; junction bases not matched to a gene: 8. This record belongs to a study of molecular identifiers for immune sequencing clone quantification. About the study: In replicates, RNA taken from roughly 18,000 or 92,000 naive CD8 cells was divided five ways, and four portions underwent sequencing. Regarding the study as a whole: Over 99% of effector molecules, yet under 1% of naive-cell molecules, were held by clones above 20 RNA copies.

This rearrangement joins TRBV29-1 to TRBJ2-3; 8 bases line up with TRBD1. The material sequenced was naive CD8+ T cells from blood, with Jurkat cell RNA spiked in. Subset given: FACS-sorted CD8+CD4-CCR7+CD45RA+ naive T cells. The source is a human donor in good health. Some libraries in this study had Jurkat cell RNA spiked in. DNA of the CDR3: TGCAGCGTTGAAGTCCTCGACAGGGGTGTAGATACGCAGTATTTT. Amino acids: CSVEVLDRGVDTQYF.